Presented here are 21 T cell receptor beta chains from one specimen sequenced in a study of OX40 agonist ivuxolimab in advanced cancers. The library came from the immunoSEQ multiplex PCR assay. TCRdb took over this immuneACCESS table, retaining in-frame rearrangements with V and J assigned. Such tables are incomplete; in checked studies, under half of the missing clones stem from an unresolved V gene, and the remainder is unexplained. This sample comprises 40,000 or so clones, over 80% of them detected only once. The ten largest make up around 5.1% of the sample. The sequences come from CD4+ or CD8+ T cells sorted from blood, collected in a trial of the OX40 agonist ivuxolimab. Every receptor here comes from an adult with an advanced solid tumor such as melanoma, head and neck, liver or kidney cancer.

The chain couples TRBV30 to TRBJ2-5, with D perhaps being TRBD1 or TRBD2 (6 bases each). Germline assignment: CDR1 GTSNPN and CDR2 SVGIG (reference sequence). This CDR3 spans 16 amino acids. Trimming pared 7 bases from V and 2 bases from J, leaving 23 bases between. CDR3 nucleotide sequence: TGTGCCTCCTACCGATGGGGGGCAGTCCAGCAAGAGACCCAGTACTTC. This translates into CASYRWGAVQQETQYF.

The V call is TRBV19, the J call TRBJ2-6; D gene ambiguous. This CDR3 is built from 16 residues. V lost 6 bases and J lost 0, with 12 bases in between. In germline, CDR1 is LNHDA, CDR2 SQIVND (reference sequence). The CDR3 loop is CASRRSDLSGANVLTF. The CDR3 region has the DNA TGTGCCAGTAGGCGGTCAGACCTCTCTGGGGCCAACGTCCTGACTTTC.

The V call is TRBV2, the J call TRBJ1-3; D perhaps matches TRBD1 (5 bases). CDR3 size: 14 residues. Trimming shortened V by 4 bases and J by 0 bases, and 7 bases separated the two germline ends. CDR1 is SNHLY, CDR2 FYNNEI, per germline. DNA of the CDR3: TGTGCCAGCAGTGCAGGGAGCTCTGGAAACACCATATATTTT. Amino acid sequence: CASSAGSSGNTIYF. The full variable domain, with the rest looked up from reference TRBV2 and TRBJ1-3, is EPEVTQTPSHQVTQMGQEVILRCVPISNHLYFYWYRQILGQKVEFLVSFYNNEISEKSEIFDDQFSVERPDGSNFTLKIRSTKLEDSAMYFCASSAGSSGNTIYFGEGSWLTVV.

The CDR3: CASSSRVYNEQFF. CDR3 DNA sequence: TGTGCCAGCAGCTCCCGGGTCTACAATGAGCAGTTCTTC. The chain recombines TRBV9 with TRBJ2-1; D is unclear. The CDR3 consists of 13 residues. Germline V lookup: CDR1 SGDLS, CDR2 YYNGEE. V lost 4 bases and J 3 bases, leaving 8 bases between the germline ends.

V is TRBV5-8 and J is TRBJ1-5; unclear D gene. Per the germline V gene, CDR1 is SGHTS and CDR2 is YDEGEE. Trimming shortened V by 4 bases and J by 5 bases, and 16 bases separated the two germline ends. The CDR3 is 15 residues long. The CDR3, as DNA: TGTGCCAGCAGCCTCGGCCGGATGAACTATCAGCCCCAGCATTTT. Its protein product is CASSLGRMNYQPQHF. Full variable domain (remainder filled in from reference TRBV5-8 and TRBJ1-5): EAGVTQSPTHLIKTRGQQATLRCSPISGHTSVYWYQQALGLGLQFLLWYDEGEERNRGNFPPRFSGRQFPNYSSELNVNALELEDSALYLCASSLGRMNYQPQHFGDGTRLSIL.

The genes are TRBV6-6 and TRBJ2-3; TRBD1 aligns across 7 bases. V was clipped by 7 bases and J by 3 bases; unmatched bases: 4. There are 13 residues in the CDR3. Germline V lookup: CDR1 MNHNY, CDR2 SVGAGI (reference sequence). The CDR3 loop reads CASIDRATDTQYF. CDR3 DNA: TGTGCCAGCATTGACAGGGCTACAGATACGCAGTATTTT.

The chain combines TRBV10-1 with TRBJ2-2, with 10 bases fitting TRBD2. Trimming cost V 5 bases and J 0 bases; bases outside gene matches: 3. Germline V lookup: CDR1 WNHNN, CDR2 SYGVQD (reference sequence). The CDR3 loop spans 16 amino acids. CDR3 coding DNA: TGCGCCAGCAGTAGCGGGAGGGCCCCGAACACCGGGGAGCTGTTTTTT. Encoded protein: CASSSGRAPNTGELFF.

Regarding this clone: Other nucleotide sequences in the sample specify the same CDR3. The chain is built from TRBV19 and TRBJ1-1; 8 bases are a match to TRBD1. J gave up 1 base and V 8 bases, and 3 bases lay outside the gene matches. There are 13 residues in the CDR3. Germline V CDR1 and CDR2: LNHDA, SQIVND (reference sequence). The CDR3, as DNA: TGTGCCAGTCGGGACAGGAGGAACACTGAAGCTTTCTTT. This sequence encodes CASRDRRNTEAFF.

The V and J genes are TRBV28 and TRBJ1-2; 7 bases are shared with TRBD1. V lost 7 bases, J lost 4 bases, and 9 bases stayed unmatched. Per germline, CDR1 MDHEN and CDR2 SYDVKM. The CDR3 contains 14 residues. CDR3 residues: CASTPGRGPYGYTF. In nucleotides, the CDR3 is TGTGCCAGCACCCCCGGGAGGGGGCCCTATGGCTACACCTTC.

The table lists this clone with a few counts. The rearrangement links TRBV4-3 to TRBJ1-5, with D hard to call. CDR1 is LGHNA and CDR2 is YSLEER in the germline V gene. Trimming pared 1 base from V and 4 bases from J, leaving 5 bases between. The CDR3 has 13 amino acids. CDR3 sequence (DNA): TGCGCCAGCAGCCAAGTCCGGAATCAGCCCCAGCATTTT. Its translation is CASSQVRNQPQHF.

V and J are TRBV5-1 and TRBJ1-4; D remains ambiguous. CDR1 SGHRS and CDR2 YFSETQ come from the germline V gene. The CDR3 has 14 residues. With 1 base removed from V and 6 bases from J, the gap between germline ends came to 10 bases. Written as DNA, the CDR3 is TGCGCCAGCAGCTTGATGGGTCGGGATGAAAAACTGTTTTTT. It codes for CASSLMGRDEKLFF.

V and J are TRBV7-6 and TRBJ2-2; the match to TRBD1 covers 7 bases. Per germline, CDR1 SGHVS and CDR2 FNYEAQ. V shed 3 bases, J shed 6 bases, and the junction held 4 bases outside the gene matches. The CDR3 runs to 14 residues. Here the CDR3 reads CASSLGQGAGELFF. The CDR3 DNA is TGTGCCAGCAGCTTGGGGCAGGGGGCCGGGGAGCTGTTTTTT.

The chain links TRBV5-1 to TRBJ2-2; maybe TRBD1 (6 bases). The CDR3 spans 18 residues. Germline V lookup: CDR1 SGHRS, CDR2 YFSETQ. V lost 2 bases and J lost 0, with 17 bases in between. CDR3 DNA sequence: TGCGCCAGCAGCTTTTGGGGCACCGGGACAACGAACACCGGGGAGCTGTTTTTT. It specifies CASSFWGTGTTNTGELFF.

This clone was seen just once. The genes are TRBV5-6 and TRBJ1-2; D is unresolved. The CDR3 spans 13 residues. Germline assignment: CDR1 SGHDT and CDR2 YYEEEE. Trimming cost V 0 bases and J 4 bases, with 7 bases left between them. The CDR3 reads CASSLVGSYGYTF. DNA for the CDR3: TGTGCCAGCAGCTTGGTCGGTTCCTATGGCTACACCTTC.

The rearrangement joins TRBV9 to TRBJ1-5, with no clear D. Germline V CDR1 and CDR2: SGDLS, YYNGEE. The V gene lost 0 bases and the J gene lost 3 bases, with 4 bases spanning the gap. This CDR3 is 13 amino acids long. The CDR3 region is CASSVDVNQPQHF. As DNA, the CDR3 is TGTGCCAGCAGCGTAGATGTCAATCAGCCCCAGCATTTT.

The chain recombines TRBV7-3 with TRBJ2-7, with 7 bases identical to TRBD2. Per the germline V gene, CDR1 is SGHTA and CDR2 is FQGTGA. The CDR3 sequence is 14 residues long. V lost 2 bases to trimming and J lost 3 bases; unmatched junction nucleotides: 4. CDR3 in amino acids: CASSLQGGYYEQYF. The DNA for the CDR3 is TGTGCCAGCAGCTTACAGGGAGGGTACTACGAGCAGTACTTC. Supplemented by reference TRBV7-3 and TRBJ2-7, the full variable domain reads GAGVSQTPSNKVTEKGKYVELRCDPISGHTALYWYRQSLGQGPEFLIYFQGTGAADDSGLPNDRFFAVRPEGSVSTLKIQRTERGDSAVYLCASSLQGGYYEQYFGPGTRLTVT.

The chain employs TRBV19 and TRBJ1-3; D gene ambiguous. Germline CDR1 and CDR2: LNHDA and SQIVND (reference sequence). There are 16 residues in the CDR3. Trimming took off 9 bases at V and 4 bases at J, with 22 bases between the two ends. The CDR3 DNA sequence: TGTGCCAGGACCCGTCCGCCGGCGTCATGGGGAAACACCATATATTTT. Protein product: CARTRPPASWGNTIYF. The full variable domain, in which reference TRBV19 and TRBJ1-3 provide the parts outside the CDR3, is DGGITQSPKYLFRKEGQNVTLSCEQNLNHDAMYWYRQDPGQGLRLIYYSQIVNDFQKGDIAEGYSVSREKKESFPLTVTSAQKNPTAFYLCARTRPPASWGNTIYFGEGSWLTVV.

The chain links TRBV7-3 to TRBJ2-7; D gene unclear. The CDR3 runs 12 residues. The germline V and J ends were trimmed by 3 bases and 5 bases, with 8 bases remaining between them. Germline CDR1 SGHTA, CDR2 FQGTGA. DNA for the CDR3: TGTGCCAGCAGCTTTCTCAGGAACGAGCAGTACTTC. Amino acids: CASSFLRNEQYF.

The rearrangement links TRBV30 to TRBJ2-7, with D possibly called TRBD1 or TRBD2 (6 bases each). V was clipped by 0 bases and J by 6 bases, with 18 bases between them. Germline V gene sequence: CDR1 GTSNPN, CDR2 SVGIG (reference sequence). This CDR3 spans 15 amino acids. The CDR3 is CAWSVKAGQSPEQYF. The CDR3 coding sequence is TGTGCCTGGAGTGTAAAGGCGGGACAATCCCCCGAGCAGTACTTC.

The chain has TRBV6-1 and TRBJ1-2, with D tentatively TRBD1 (5 bases). The CDR3 is 15 amino acids. Trimming removed 5 bases at V and 5 bases at J, with 18 bases between. Germline V gene sequence: CDR1 MNHNS, CDR2 SASEGT. The DNA for the CDR3 is TGTGCCAGCAGTACTACGAGGGACTCCAGTTATGGCTACACCTTC. Its protein product is CASSTTRDSSYGYTF.

The chain has TRBV5-6 and TRBJ1-2; the D is unclear. Germline values: CDR1 SGHDT, CDR2 YYEEEE. Between the trimmed V and J ends, which lost 0 bases and 1 base, there was a span of 7 bases. There are 14 residues in the CDR3. CDR3 DNA: TGTGCCAGCAGCTTGGCCAGACGTAACTATGGCTACACCTTC. Protein sequence: CASSLARRNYGYTF.